This T cell receptor (beta chain) was observed in a study of OX40 agonist ivuxolimab in advanced cancers. Concerning the study at large: Ivuxolimab, which targeted the costimulatory receptor OX40 (CD134), was an agonistic, fully human IgG2 monoclonal antibody. In the dose-escalation cohort, approximately 82% of patients were male, and the mean age was 60 years with a range of roughly 23 to 79. Intravenous ivuxolimab was administered to patients every 2 weeks at six dose levels: 0.01, 0.1, 0.3, 1.5, 3 and 10 mg/kg. Peripheral TCRbeta sequencing was intended to test whether TCR sequence diversity was altered and clonal T-cell expansion was caused by ivuxolimab. Partial responses occurred in three dose-escalation patients: two with cutaneous melanoma and one with hepatocellular carcinoma. Of the roughly 52 dose-escalation patients, hepatocellular carcinoma was present in around 20, melanoma in roughly 15, renal cell carcinoma in 9 and head and neck cancer in 9. The paper covers the monotherapy dose-escalation part of the phase I ivuxolimab trial, which included N ≈ 50 patients. Prior anti-PD-1, anti-PD-L1 or anti-CTLA-4 therapy was permitted, and approximately 42% of dose-escalation patients had received checkpoint inhibitors.

Overall results and qualifications from the work: Low levels of normalized T-cell clonal expansion were also seen in some patients who did not respond. In the 0.1-3.0 mg/kg groups, partial responders were among the patients with the lowest normalized peripheral clonal expansion, particularly in CD8+ T cells. Which antigens the clonally expanded peripheral T cells were specific for was not determined. After ivuxolimab, CD8+ T cells had more expanded clones than CD4+ T cells on average. At doses of 0.1 to 3.0 mg/kg, clonal expansion of both CD4+ and CD8+ blood T cells was observed from baseline to week 6.

Regarding this clone: The antigen it recognizes is unknown. No base-level quality is on record; no much larger clone is a single base apart.

The trial excluded patients who had a history of autoimmune disease or who were on systemic immunosuppression. In every dose cohort, peripheral blood was drawn for TCR sequencing at baseline, cycle 4 day 1, and cycle 7 day 1. The samples were drawn from a first-in-human, open-label, multicenter phase I dose-escalation trial of ivuxolimab. Adults with locally advanced or metastatic head and neck squamous cell, hepatocellular, melanoma or renal cell carcinoma were enrolled in the trial. Before TCR sequencing, CD4+ T cells and CD8+ T cells from peripheral blood were sorted into separate populations. Spanning cysteine to phenylalanine, the CDR3 consists of 14 amino acids. Solely the CDR3 DNA is kept, with 42 bases framed from the first base. CDR1 and CDR2, per the germline V gene, are SGHTA and FQGNSA. Germline trimming amounts to 5 bases on V and 4 bases on J, with 6 as the count of junction bases outside the gene matches.

Genomic DNA was extracted from sorted cells for sequencing of the TCRbeta CDR3 region. The immunoSEQ Assay was used for sequencing of TCRbeta CDR3 regions. Here the immuneACCESS table is served through TCRdb, limited to in-frame sequences with V and J called. Missing clones are a known gap in these copies; in checked studies unresolved V genes cover under half, and the rest lacks a known reason. The sample records more than 75,000 clones, roughly 80% of which are singletons. Of the sample, about 1.1% is held by the ten largest clones. The rearrangement combines TRBV7-2 with TRBJ2-7; the central 9 bases match TRBD2. The receptor was derived from an adult with an advanced solid tumor such as melanoma, head and neck, liver or kidney cancer. Sequenced material: CD4+ or CD8+ T cells sorted from blood, taken in a trial of the OX40 agonist ivuxolimab. CDR3 loop: CASSPMRGGYEQYF. The DNA sequence is given as TGTGCCAGCAGCCCTATGCGGGGGGGATACGAGCAGTACTTC.